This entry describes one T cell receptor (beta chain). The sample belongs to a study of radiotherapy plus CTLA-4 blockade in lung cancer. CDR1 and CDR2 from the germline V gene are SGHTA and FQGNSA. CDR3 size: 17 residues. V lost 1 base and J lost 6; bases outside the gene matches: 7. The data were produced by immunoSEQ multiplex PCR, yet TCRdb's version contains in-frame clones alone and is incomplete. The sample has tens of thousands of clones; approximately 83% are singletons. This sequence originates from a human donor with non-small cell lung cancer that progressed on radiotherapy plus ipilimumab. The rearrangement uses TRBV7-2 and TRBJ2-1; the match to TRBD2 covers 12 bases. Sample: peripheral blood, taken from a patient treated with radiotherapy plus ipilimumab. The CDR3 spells CASSLGRLAGVSNEQFF. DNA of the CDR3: TGTGCCAGCAGCTTAGGGCGACTAGCGGGAGTAAGCAATGAGCAGTTCTTC.